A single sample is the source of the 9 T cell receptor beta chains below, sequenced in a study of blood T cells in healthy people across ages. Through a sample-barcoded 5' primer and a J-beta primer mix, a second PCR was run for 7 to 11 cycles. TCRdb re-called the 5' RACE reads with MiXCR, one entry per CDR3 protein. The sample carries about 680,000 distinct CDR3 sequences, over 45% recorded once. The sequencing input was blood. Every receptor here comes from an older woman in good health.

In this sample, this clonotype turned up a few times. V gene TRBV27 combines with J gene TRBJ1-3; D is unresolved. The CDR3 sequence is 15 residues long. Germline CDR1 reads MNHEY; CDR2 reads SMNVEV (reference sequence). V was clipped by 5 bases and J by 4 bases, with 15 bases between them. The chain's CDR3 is CASSVAGLAGNTIYF. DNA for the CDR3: TGTGCCAGCAGTGTCGCAGGATTGGCCGGAAACACCATATATTTT.

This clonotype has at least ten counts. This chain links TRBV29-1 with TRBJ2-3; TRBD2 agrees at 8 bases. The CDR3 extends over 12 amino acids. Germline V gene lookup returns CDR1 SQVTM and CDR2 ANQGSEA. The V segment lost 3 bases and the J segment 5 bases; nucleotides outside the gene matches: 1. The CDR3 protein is CSVEAGGDTQYF. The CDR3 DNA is TGCAGCGTTGAGGCGGGGGGAGATACGCAGTATTTT.

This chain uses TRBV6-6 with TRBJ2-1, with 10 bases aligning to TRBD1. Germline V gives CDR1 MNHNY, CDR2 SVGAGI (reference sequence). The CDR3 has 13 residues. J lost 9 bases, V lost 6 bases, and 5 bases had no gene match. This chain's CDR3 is CASRGTGVGEQFF. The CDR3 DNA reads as TGTGCCAGCAGAGGGACAGGGGTGGGTGAGCAGTTCTTC.

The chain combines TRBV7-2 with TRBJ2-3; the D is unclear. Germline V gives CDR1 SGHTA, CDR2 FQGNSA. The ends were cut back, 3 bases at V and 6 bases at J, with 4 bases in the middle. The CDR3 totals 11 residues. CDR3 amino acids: CASSFYDTQYF. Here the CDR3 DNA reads TGTGCCAGCAGCTTTTACGATACGCAGTATTTT.

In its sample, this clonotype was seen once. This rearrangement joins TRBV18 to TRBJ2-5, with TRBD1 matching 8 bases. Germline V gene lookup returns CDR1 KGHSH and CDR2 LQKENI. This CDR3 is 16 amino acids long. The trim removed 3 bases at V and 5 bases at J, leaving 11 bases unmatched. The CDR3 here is CASSPRRTGSHETQYF. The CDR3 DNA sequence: TGTGCCAGCTCACCCAGAAGGACAGGGAGCCACGAGACCCAGTACTTC.

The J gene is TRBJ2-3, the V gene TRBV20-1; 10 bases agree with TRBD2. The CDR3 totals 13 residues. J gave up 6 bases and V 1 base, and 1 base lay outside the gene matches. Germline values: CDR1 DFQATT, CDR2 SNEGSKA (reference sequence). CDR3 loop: CSARGGLADTQYF. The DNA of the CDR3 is TGCAGTGCTAGAGGGGGACTAGCGGATACGCAGTATTTT.

The DNA for the CDR3 is TGTGCCAGCAGGCGGGACAGGGGATTTGGTTCAGATACGCAGTATTTT. This translates into CASRRDRGFGSDTQYF. J is TRBJ2-3 and V is TRBV27; 10 positions match TRBD1. The CDR3 sequence is 16 residues long. Germline CDR1 is MNHEY and CDR2 is SMNVEV (reference sequence). The trim removed 6 bases at V and 4 bases at J, leaving 10 bases unmatched.

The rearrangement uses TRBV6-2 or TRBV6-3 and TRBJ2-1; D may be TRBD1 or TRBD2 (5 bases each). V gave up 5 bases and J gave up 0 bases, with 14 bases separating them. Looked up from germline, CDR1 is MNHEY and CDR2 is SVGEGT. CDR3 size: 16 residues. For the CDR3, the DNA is TGTGCCAGCAGTGATCCGGGACCCCGCTCCTACAATGAGCAGTTCTTC. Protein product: CASSDPGPRSYNEQFF.

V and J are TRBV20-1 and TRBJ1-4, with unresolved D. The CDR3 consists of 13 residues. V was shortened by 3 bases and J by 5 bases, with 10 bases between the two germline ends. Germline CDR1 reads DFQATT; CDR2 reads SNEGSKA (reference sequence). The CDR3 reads CSASRFENEKLFF. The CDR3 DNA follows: TGCAGTGCTAGTAGATTCGAGAATGAAAAACTGTTTTTT.